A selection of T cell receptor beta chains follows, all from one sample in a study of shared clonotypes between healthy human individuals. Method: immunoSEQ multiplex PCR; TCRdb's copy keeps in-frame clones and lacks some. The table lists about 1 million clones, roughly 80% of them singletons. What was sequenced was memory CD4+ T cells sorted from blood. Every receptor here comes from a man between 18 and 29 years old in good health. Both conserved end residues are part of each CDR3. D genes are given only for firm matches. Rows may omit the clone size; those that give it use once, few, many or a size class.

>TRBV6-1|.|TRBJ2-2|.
CASYLGTGELFF
TGTGCCAGCTATTTGGGGACAGGGGAGCTGTTTTTT
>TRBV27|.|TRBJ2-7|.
CASRLLNSRTYEQYF
TGTGCCAGCAGGCTTCTAAACAGCCGAACCTACGAGCAGTACTTC
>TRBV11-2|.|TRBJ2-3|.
CERGRGGDTQYF
TGTGAGAGGGGGCGGGGAGGAGATACGCAGTATTTT
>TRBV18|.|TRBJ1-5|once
CASSRGQLQPQHF
TGTGCCAGCTCAAGAGGGCAGCTACAGCCCCAGCATTTT
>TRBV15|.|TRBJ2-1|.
CATSAGLSSYNEQFF
TGTGCCACCAGCGCTGGACTATCCTCCTACAATGAGCAGTTCTTC
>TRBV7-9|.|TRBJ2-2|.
CASSPNPGQGENTGELFF
TGTGCCAGCAGCCCAAACCCCGGCCAGGGAGAGAACACCGGGGAGCTGTTTTTT
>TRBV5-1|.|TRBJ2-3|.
CASSAPGQSDTQYF
TGCGCCAGCAGCGCTCCGGGACAATCAGATACGCAGTATTTT
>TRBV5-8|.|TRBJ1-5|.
CASSSGRVGSQPQHF
TGTGCCAGCAGCTCCGGAAGGGTTGGGAGTCAGCCCCAGCATTTT
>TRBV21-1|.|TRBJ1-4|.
CASSKALGSHPGEEKLFF
TGTGCCAGCAGCAAAGCGCTGGGGAGCCATCCAGGAGAAGAAAAACTGTTTTTT
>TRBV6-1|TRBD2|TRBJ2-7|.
CASSDGGGSYEQYF
TGTGCCAGCAGTGATGGGGGGGGTAGCTACGAGCAGTACTTC
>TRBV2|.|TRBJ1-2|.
CASSGGPLGYTF
TGTGCCAGCAGTGGGGGACCCCTGGGCTACACCTTC
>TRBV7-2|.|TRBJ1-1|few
CASSSPLQRDAFF
TGTGCCAGCAGCTCTCCCTTGCAAAGGGATGCTTTCTTT
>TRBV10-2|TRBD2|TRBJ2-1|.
CASSGVAGGVDEQFF
TGCGCCAGCAGTGGGGTAGCGGGAGGTGTAGATGAGCAGTTCTTC
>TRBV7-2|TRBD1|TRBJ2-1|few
CASTPGQAYNEQFF
TGTGCCAGCACTCCGGGACAGGCCTACAATGAGCAGTTCTTC
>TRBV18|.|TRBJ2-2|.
CASSPSTAGTGELFF
TGTGCCAGCTCACCATCAACGGCCGGCACCGGGGAGCTGTTTTTT
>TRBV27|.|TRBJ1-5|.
CASSPYRVGGNQPQHF
TGTGCCAGCAGTCCCTACAGGGTCGGTGGCAATCAGCCCCAGCATTTT
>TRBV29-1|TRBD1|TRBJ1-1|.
CSVTGTGPLNTEAFF
TGCAGCGTCACCGGGACAGGGCCCTTGAACACTGAAGCTTTCTTT
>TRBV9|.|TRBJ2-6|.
CASSVQGTGANVLTF
TGTGCCAGCAGCGTACAAGGTACTGGGGCCAACGTCCTGACTTTC
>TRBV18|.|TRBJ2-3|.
CASSQGIADTQYF
TGTGCCAGCTCACAGGGGATCGCAGATACGCAGTATTTT
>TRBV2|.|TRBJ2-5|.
CASREIPFTDLAQETQYF
TGTGCCAGCAGGGAAATCCCTTTCACCGACCTGGCTCAAGAGACCCAGTACTTC
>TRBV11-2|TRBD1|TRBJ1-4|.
CASSTNRGPATNEKLFF
TGTGCCAGCAGCACTAACAGGGGACCTGCAACTAATGAAAAACTGTTTTTT
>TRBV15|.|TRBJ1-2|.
CATSRAHVGDGYTF
TGTGCCACCAGCAGAGCGCACGTGGGAGACGGCTACACCTTC
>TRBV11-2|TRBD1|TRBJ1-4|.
CASSQGAQEKLFF
TGTGCCAGCAGCCAGGGGGCCCAAGAAAAACTGTTTTTT
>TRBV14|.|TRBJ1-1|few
CASSPRVNTEAFF
TGTGCCAGCAGCCCTCGAGTGAACACTGAAGCTTTCTTT
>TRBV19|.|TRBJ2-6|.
CASSFSSGANVLTF
TGTGCCAGTAGTTTCAGTTCTGGGGCCAACGTCCTGACTTTC
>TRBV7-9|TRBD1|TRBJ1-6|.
CASSTTTGGWGSPLHF
TGTGCCAGCAGCACTACTACAGGGGGCTGGGGTTCACCCCTCCACTTT
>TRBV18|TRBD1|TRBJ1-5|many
CASSKAQDRHNQPQHF
TGTGCCAGCTCAAAAGCGCAGGACAGGCACAATCAGCCCCAGCATTTT
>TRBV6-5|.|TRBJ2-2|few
CASSYRGTGELFF
TGTGCCAGCAGTTACCGAGGTACCGGGGAGCTGTTTTTT
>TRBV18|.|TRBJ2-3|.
CASSALLTGTDTQYF
TGTGCCAGCTCAGCGCTATTAACAGGAACAGATACGCAGTATTTT
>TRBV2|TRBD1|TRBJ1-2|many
CASSEGQGANGYTF
TGTGCCAGCAGTGAAGGGCAGGGGGCTAATGGCTACACCTTC
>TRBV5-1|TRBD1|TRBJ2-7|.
CASSLDRGAYEQYF
TGCGCCAGCAGCTTGGACAGGGGAGCCTACGAGCAGTACTTC
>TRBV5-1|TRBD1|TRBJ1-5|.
CASSLEGAQGQPQHF
TGCGCCAGCAGCTTAGAGGGGGCGCAGGGTCAGCCCCAGCATTTT
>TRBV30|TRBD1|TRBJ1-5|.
CAWMRQGASQPQHF
TGTGCCTGGATGAGACAGGGGGCTAGTCAGCCCCAGCATTTT
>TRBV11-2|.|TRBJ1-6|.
CASSLVPDSPLHF
TGTGCCAGCAGCTTAGTACCCGATTCACCCCTCCACTTT
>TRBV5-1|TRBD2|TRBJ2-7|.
CASSLSGGTYEQYF
TGCGCCAGCAGCTTGAGCGGGGGTACCTACGAGCAGTACTTC
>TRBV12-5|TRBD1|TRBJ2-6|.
CASGLGGITGANVLTF
TGTGCTAGTGGTTTAGGGGGCATTACTGGGGCCAACGTCCTGACTTTC
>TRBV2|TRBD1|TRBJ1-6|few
CASSGEGQGSSPLHF
TGTGCCAGCAGTGGCGAGGGACAGGGGTCTTCACCCCTCCACTTT
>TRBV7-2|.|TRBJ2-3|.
CASSSGVGPETTSDTQYF
TGTGCCAGCAGCTCGGGGGTGGGGCCGGAAACGACCTCAGATACGCAGTATTTT
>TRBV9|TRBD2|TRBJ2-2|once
CASSLTSGPNTGELFF
TGTGCCAGCAGCTTAACTAGCGGCCCGAACACCGGGGAGCTGTTTTTT
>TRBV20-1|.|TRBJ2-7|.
CRMTGQYF
TGCAGGATGACTGGGCAGTACTTC
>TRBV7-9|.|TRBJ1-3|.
CASIGGISGNTIYF
TGTGCCAGCATTGGGGGTATCTCTGGAAACACCATATATTTT
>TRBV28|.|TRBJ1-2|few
CASSPHPSAPSDGYTF
TGTGCCAGCAGTCCCCACCCCTCCGCCCCCTCTGATGGCTACACCTTC
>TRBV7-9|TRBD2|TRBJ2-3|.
CASSVGTSLTDTQYF
TGTGCCAGCAGCGTCGGGACTAGCCTTACAGATACGCAGTATTTT
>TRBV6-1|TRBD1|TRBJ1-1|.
CASRQGASITEAFF
TGTGCCAGCAGACAGGGGGCGAGTATCACTGAAGCTTTCTTT
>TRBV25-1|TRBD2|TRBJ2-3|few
CASSSTSDRTDTQYF
TGTGCCAGCAGTTCTACTAGCGATCGGACAGATACGCAGTATTTT
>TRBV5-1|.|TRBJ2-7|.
CASSSVSSYEQYF
TGCGCCAGCAGCTCCGTTAGCTCCTACGAGCAGTACTTC